This TCR beta chain derives from a study of response to subunit inactivated influenza vaccine. In TCRdb, the RT-PCR reads were re-called with MiXCR into one record per CDR3 protein. This repertoire shows about 650,000 distinct CDR3 sequences, about 15% found once; its top ten account for 7.6%. There are 17 residues in the CDR3. Germline assignment: CDR1 SEHNR and CDR2 FQNEAQ (reference sequence). Trimming at V came to 4 bases and at J to 0 bases, leaving 8 bases not matched to a gene. This clonotype showed up just a few times. This chain links TRBV7-9 with TRBJ2-7; 11 bases line up with TRBD2. Here the sequenced sample was PBMCs from blood, taken 14 to 15 days before vaccination. The receptor was derived from a man aged 50-59 years who received an inactivated influenza vaccine. The CDR3 region is CASSSLGTSGSSYEQYF. The CDR3 DNA reads as TGTGCCAGCAGCTCTCTGGGGACTAGCGGAAGCTCCTACGAGCAGTACTTC.